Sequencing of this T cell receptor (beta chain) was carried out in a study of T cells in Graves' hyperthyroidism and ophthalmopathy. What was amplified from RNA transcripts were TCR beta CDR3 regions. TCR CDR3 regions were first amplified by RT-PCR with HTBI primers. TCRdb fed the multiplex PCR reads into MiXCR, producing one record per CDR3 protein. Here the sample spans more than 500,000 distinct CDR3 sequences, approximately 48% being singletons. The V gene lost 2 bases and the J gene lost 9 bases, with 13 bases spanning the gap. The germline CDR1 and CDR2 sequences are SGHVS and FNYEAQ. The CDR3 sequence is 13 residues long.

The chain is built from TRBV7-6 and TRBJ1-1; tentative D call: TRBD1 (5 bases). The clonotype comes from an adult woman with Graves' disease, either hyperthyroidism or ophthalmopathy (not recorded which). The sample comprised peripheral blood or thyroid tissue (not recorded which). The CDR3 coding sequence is TGTGCCAGCAGCTTATTTGCAGGGAGGAAAGCTTTCTTT. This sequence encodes CASSLFAGRKAFF.